These 7 T cell receptor beta chains came from one sample sequenced in a study of blood T cell repertoires in COVID-19. Generated by immunoSEQ multiplex PCR, the TCRdb table keeps only in-frame clones and is missing some. This table holds about 280,000 clones, about 91% found once. The specimen was PBMCs or T cells enriched from blood (not recorded which). The receptors stem from a man aged 40-50 years who had been exposed to COVID-19.

The V call is TRBV12-3 or TRBV12-4, the J call TRBJ1-1, with no clear D. The ends were cut back, 3 bases at V and 0 bases at J, with 5 bases in the middle. The CDR3 runs 13 residues. The CDR3 here is CASSFSLNTEAFF. The CDR3 DNA follows: TGTGCCAGCAGTTTTAGTTTGAACACTGAAGCTTTCTTT.

The chain uses TRBV9 and TRBJ2-7, with D possibly matching TRBD2 (5 bases). The CDR3 contains 16 residues. V was clipped by 2 bases and J by 3 bases, with 18 bases between them. The germline V gene has CDR1 SGDLS and CDR2 YYNGEE. CDR3 sequence: CASSVEHTSGYYEQYF. DNA of the CDR3: TGTGCCAGCAGCGTCGAGCACACTAGTGGTTACTACGAGCAGTACTTC.

This chain connects TRBV2 to TRBJ2-7, with 8 bases identical to TRBD1. CDR1 and CDR2 from the germline V gene are SNHLY and FYNNEI. The J segment lost 4 bases and the V segment lost 3 bases, leaving 5 bases of the junction unmatched. CDR3 length equals 14 residues. This chain's CDR3 is CASSDRGLRYEQYF. As DNA, the CDR3 is TGTGCCAGCAGTGACAGGGGGCTTAGGTACGAGCAGTACTTC.

This clone was observed a single time. V gene TRBV20-1 combines with J gene TRBJ1-1; a possible D gene is TRBD1 (5 bases). This CDR3 is 11 amino acids long. The germline gives CDR1 DFQATT, CDR2 SNEGSKA (reference sequence). V shed 4 bases and J shed 10 bases, with 13 bases lying between them. The CDR3, as DNA: TGCAGTGCTACCCCGGGACTCGGAGCTTTCTTT. Its protein product is CSATPGLGAFF.

The chain employs TRBV5-1 and TRBJ2-2; D possibly corresponds to TRBD2 (6 bases). The CDR3 length is 14 residues. V was cut by 1 base and J by 6 bases, with 10 bases left in between. Per the germline V gene, CDR1 is SGHRS and CDR2 is YFSETQ. The CDR3 DNA sequence: TGCGCCAGCAGCTTGCAAGGGGAGGCCGGGGAGCTGTTTTTT. Translating it yields CASSLQGEAGELFF.

The V gene is TRBV7-9, the J gene TRBJ2-7; 10 bases are shared with TRBD1. V shed 4 bases, J shed 3 bases, and the junction held 3 bases outside the gene matches. CDR1 and CDR2 from the germline V gene are SEHNR and FQNEAQ (reference sequence). The CDR3 is 14 residues long. The CDR3 DNA follows: TGTGCCAGCAGCTACGGGACAGGGGACTACGAGCAGTACTTC. Its translation is CASSYGTGDYEQYF.

The rearrangement joins TRBV5-6 to TRBJ1-5, with D possibly being TRBD1 (5 bases). V lost 4 bases and J 7 bases, leaving 15 bases between the germline ends. The CDR3 runs 14 residues. The germline V gene has CDR1 SGHDT and CDR2 YYEEEE. This CDR3 is CASSATDTGQPQHF. For the CDR3, the DNA is TGTGCCAGCAGCGCCACAGACACAGGACAGCCCCAGCATTTT.